The present TCR beta chain was sequenced within a study of T cells in Graves' hyperthyroidism and ophthalmopathy. The CDR3 regions of TCR beta were amplified from RNA transcripts. The TCR CDR3 first-round RT-PCR relied on the HTBI primer set. TCRdb processed the multiplex PCR reads anew with MiXCR; each CDR3 protein has one entry. The repertoire holds around 500,000 distinct CDR3 sequences, with 15% to 20% as singletons. This clonotype was counted at least ten times. With 6 bases clipped from V and 4 bases from J, the junction kept 9 bases outside the gene matches. The germline gives CDR1 MDHEN, CDR2 SYDVKM. This CDR3 region has 16 residues.

Sequencing used blood. The origin of this receptor is a woman in her 30s with Graves' ophthalmopathy. This rearrangement joins TRBV28 to TRBJ2-3; TRBD1 matches at 11 bases. CDR3: CASSRPGQGEPDTQYF. CDR3 bases: TGTGCCAGCAGCAGGCCGGGACAGGGGGAGCCAGATACGCAGTATTTT.